The rows below give T cell receptor beta chains drawn from one sample of a study of blood T cell repertoires in COVID-19. Only in-frame clones appear in the TCRdb table, and some are missing; sequencing was by immunoSEQ multiplex PCR. The sample lists hundreds of thousands of clones; around 87% were seen once. Sequencing was done on a sample of peripheral blood. Receptor source: a man between 65 and 80 years old with acute or convalescent COVID-19. The CDR3 runs from the conserved cysteine through the conserved F or W. A D gene is named only where the DNA matches it firmly. Expanded clones are given a class, and other clones once, few, many or no size at all.

NA NA TRBJ1-6 TRBV6-2/TRBV6-3 17 CASSYGGLTRPDSPLHF TGTGCCAGCAGTTACGGAGGTCTCACGCGTCCAGATTCACCCCTCCACTTT
NA NA TRBJ1-6 TRBV6-6 16 CASSSGIFGGNSPLHF TGTGCCAGCAGCAGCGGGATATTCGGGGGGAATTCACCCCTCCACTTT
NA TRBD2 TRBJ2-1 TRBV19 16 CASSGSTSGRYNEQFF TGTGCCAGTAGTGGTTCGACTAGCGGGAGGTACAATGAGCAGTTCTTC
once NA TRBJ2-1 TRBV6-5 13 CASSLEAGNEQFF TGTGCCAGCAGTCTGGAGGCGGGCAATGAGCAGTTCTTC
NA NA TRBJ2-7 TRBV2 17 CASSRTHGGSGSYEQYF TGTGCCAGCAGTCGCACACACGGAGGTTCCGGCTCCTACGAGCAGTACTTC
NA NA TRBJ2-4 TRBV3-1/TRBV3-2 15 CASSRGDAAKNIQYF TGTGCCAGCAGCCGGGGGGATGCGGCCAAAAACATTCAGTACTTC
NA NA TRBJ1-1 TRBV5-1 13 CASSLKRNTEAFF TGCGCCAGCAGCTTGAAGAGGAACACTGAAGCTTTCTTT
NA NA TRBJ2-5 TRBV5-1 13 CASSLEGVVTQYF TGCGCCAGCAGCTTGGAAGGGGTGGTGACCCAGTACTTC
NA NA TRBJ1-3 TRBV19 20 CASRGKVGTPSPFSGNTIYF TGTGCCAGTAGGGGGAAGGTCGGGACACCCAGCCCCTTCTCTGGAAACACCATATATTTT
NA TRBD2 TRBJ2-3 TRBV9 16 CASSARGGDFTDTQYF TGTGCCAGCAGCGCCCGTGGGGGGGACTTCACAGATACGCAGTATTTT
few TRBD1 TRBJ1-6 TRBV4-2 15 CASSQDGTGEIPLHF TGTGCCAGCAGCCAAGATGGGACAGGGGAGATACCCCTCCACTTT
NA NA TRBJ2-5 TRBV28 13 CASTEGGEETQYF TGTGCCAGCACCGAGGGGGGGGAGGAGACCCAGTACTTC
NA NA TRBJ2-5 TRBV7-3 15 CASSPTPEAQETQYF TGTGCCAGCAGCCCGACTCCGGAGGCCCAAGAGACCCAGTACTTC
once TRBD1 TRBJ2-1 TRBV5-4 12 CASSRGRNEQFF TGTGCCAGCAGCAGGGGGCGTAATGAGCAGTTCTTC
NA TRBD1 TRBJ1-6 TRBV27 14 CASSLDRVNSPLHF TGTGCCAGCAGTTTAGACAGGGTGAATTCACCCCTCCACTTT
NA NA TRBJ1-5 TRBV6-2/TRBV6-3 16 CASSYYGGRSNQPQHF TGTGCCAGCAGTTATTACGGGGGACGGAGCAATCAGCCCCAGCATTTT
NA NA TRBJ1-6 TRBV7-2 18 CASSLGRGGSSFVSPLHF TGTGCCAGCAGCTTAGGGAGGGGGGGCTCGTCATTTGTCTCACCCCTCCACTTT
NA NA TRBJ1-1 TRBV5-1 16 CASSLNPWGGYTEAFF TGCGCCAGCAGCTTGAACCCCTGGGGGGGGTACACTGAAGCTTTCTTT
NA TRBD1 TRBJ2-1 TRBV7-2 15 CASSFGQGSYNEQFF TGTGCCAGCAGCTTTGGACAGGGCTCCTACAATGAGCAGTTCTTC
NA TRBD1 TRBJ2-7 TRBV5-6 15 CASSVGQGAYYEQYF TGTGCCAGCAGCGTTGGACAGGGTGCCTACTACGAGCAGTACTTC
NA TRBD1 TRBJ2-7 TRBV28 15 CASSPFDRGLYEQYF TGTGCCAGCAGCCCCTTCGACAGGGGGCTATACGAGCAGTACTTC
NA TRBD2 TRBJ2-7 TRBV4-3 15 CASSQVRGSPYEQYF TGCGCCAGCAGCCAAGTTCGCGGGAGTCCCTACGAGCAGTACTTC
NA NA TRBJ2-2 TRBV5-6 12 CASSREAGELFF TGTGCCAGCAGCCGTGAGGCCGGGGAGCTGTTTTTT
NA NA TRBJ2-7 TRBV13 15 CASSLSGRLAYEQYF TGTGCCAGCAGCTTATCGGGTAGGCTTGCGTACGAGCAGTACTTC
once TRBD2 TRBJ2-4 TRBV10-1 14 CASSAGGNKNIQYF TGCGCCAGCAGTGCGGGAGGTAACAAAAACATTCAGTACTTC
once TRBD2 TRBJ2-7 TRBV6-6 14 CASSLGGGRYEQYF TGTGCCAGCAGTTTGGGGGGGGGTCGGTACGAGCAGTACTTC
NA NA TRBJ1-4 TRBV18 15 CASSLSSATNEKLFF TGTGCCAGCTCACTTTCGAGTGCAACTAATGAAAAACTGTTTTTT
NA NA TRBJ1-2 TRBV2 14 CASSVGAVNYGYTF TGTGCCAGCAGTGTTGGGGCAGTCAACTATGGCTACACCTTC
NA NA TRBJ2-3 TRBV7-2 13 CASSPISTDTQYF TGTGCCAGCAGCCCCATTAGCACAGATACGCAGTATTTT
NA TRBD2 TRBJ2-1 TRBV19 19 CASSINRPSGSFSYNEQFF TGTGCCAGTAGTATTAACCGGCCTAGCGGTAGTTTCTCCTACAATGAGCAGTTCTTC
NA TRBD2 TRBJ2-4 TRBV14 13 CASSLQTSTIQYF TGTGCCAGCAGCCTTCAGACTAGCACCATTCAGTACTTC
few NA TRBJ1-1 TRBV5-8 13 CASSLARNTEAFF TGTGCCAGCAGCTTGGCCCGGAACACTGAAGCTTTCTTT
NA NA TRBJ2-7 TRBV7-8 15 CASSSTGGVAYEQYF TGTGCCAGCAGCTCCACCGGAGGGGTGGCCTACGAGCAGTACTTC
NA TRBD1 TRBJ1-2 TRBV18 13 CASQGQGNYGYTF TGTGCCTCCCAAGGACAGGGCAACTATGGCTACACCTTC
NA NA TRBJ2-1 TRBV4-3 15 CASSQDVTGYNEQFF TGCGCCAGCAGCCAAGATGTAACAGGCTACAATGAGCAGTTCTTC
NA NA TRBJ1-3 TRBV5-1 15 CASSSNTASGNTIYF TGCGCCAGCAGCTCCAATACAGCCTCTGGAAACACCATATATTTT
many NA TRBJ2-7 TRBV18 14 CASSPLHTSYEQYF TGTGCCAGCTCACCACTACACACCAGCTACGAGCAGTACTTC
NA NA TRBJ1-3 TRBV19 15 CASMRTAFSGNTIYF TGTGCCAGTATGAGGACAGCTTTCTCTGGAAACACCATATATTTT
NA NA TRBJ1-6 TRBV10-3 15 CAISESSGGVSPLHF TGTGCCATCAGTGAGTCTTCCGGAGGTGTATCACCCCTCCACTTT
NA TRBD1 TRBJ2-7 TRBV7-9 16 CASSLVRGQGLYEQYF TGTGCCAGCAGCTTAGTCCGGGGACAGGGGCTATACGAGCAGTACTTC
NA NA TRBJ1-1 TRBV4-2 14 CASSQDRGSTEAFF TGTGCCAGCAGCCAAGATAGGGGATCGACTGAAGCTTTCTTT
NA TRBD1 TRBJ2-7 TRBV5-6 16 CASSSIRDRGFYEQYF TGTGCCAGCAGCTCAATCCGGGACAGGGGGTTCTACGAGCAGTACTTC
few NA TRBJ2-7 TRBV7-2 15 CASSLRRGSSYEQYF TGTGCCAGCAGCTTACGGCGGGGCAGCTCCTACGAGCAGTACTTC
few NA TRBJ1-4 TRBV4-2 17 CASSRISPGTTNEKLFF TGTGCCAGCAGCCGCATATCCCCAGGGACAACTAATGAAAAACTGTTTTTT
NA NA TRBJ2-3 TRBV19 16 CASSMVRGGDVDTQYF TGTGCCAGTAGTATGGTGAGAGGAGGAGACGTGGATACGCAGTATTTT
NA NA TRBJ1-4 TRBV30 13 CAWNWPGNEKLFF TGTGCCTGGAATTGGCCAGGGAATGAAAAACTGTTTTTT
NA NA TRBJ2-7 TRBV5-4 15 CASSLVGPRTDEQYF TGTGCCAGCAGCTTGGTGGGGCCCCGCACCGACGAGCAGTACTTC
NA TRBD2 TRBJ2-1 TRBV11-1 15 CASSLKAGGYNEQFF TGTGCCAGCAGCTTGAAAGCGGGGGGCTACAATGAGCAGTTCTTC
NA NA TRBJ1-5 TRBV19 14 CASSIVGRNQPQHF TGTGCCAGTAGTATAGTCGGGAGGAATCAGCCCCAGCATTTT
NA TRBD1 TRBJ1-2 TRBV6-5 13 CASRTTGGYGYTF TGTGCCAGCAGAACTACAGGGGGCTATGGCTACACCTTC
NA NA TRBJ1-4 TRBV21-1 17 CASSKVAWDRSSEKLFF TGTGCCAGCAGCAAGGTTGCATGGGACAGGTCAAGTGAAAAACTGTTTTTT